Listed here is a single T cell receptor beta chain. Which antigen it targets is not known. Base-call qualities are not available, and no considerably larger clone is one nucleotide away. V and J are truncated by 3 bases and 5 bases respectively, leaving an intervening sequence of 10 bases. The germline V gene provides CDR1 MDHEN and CDR2 SYDVKM. There are 14 amino acids in the CDR3, from cysteine to phenylalanine inclusive. Solely the CDR3 DNA is kept, with 42 bases framed from the first base. The data derive from a study of shared clonotypes between healthy human individuals (dated by TCRdb to about 2020). Study-level background: The cohort comprised two women and a few men aged 18 to 49 years. For each donor, three plates each were used for CD4 naive and CD4 memory, two plates were used for CD8 naive, and one plate was used for CD8 memory. To estimate repertoire size and how much clonotypes are shared between individuals, the study performed deep sequencing of blood TCR repertoires from a few healthy adults. To increase sequencing depth and limit assay-specific biases, TCR repertoire library preparation and sequencing were carried out by different laboratories using diverse techniques. Between about 0.85 and 8.9 billion PBMCs per donor were obtained by leukapheresis. The study at large found these results: Compared with non-shared clonotypes, clonotypes shared by all four sorted-subset donors had higher generation probabilities. Sampling was limited to blood, and TCR repertoires in tissue likely differ from TCR repertoires in blood. Pairwise subsampling indicated that sequencing depth was expected to affect the degree of clonotype sharing among donors. The small number of donors limited the genetic and exposure-history diversity represented. Naive subsets generally had larger estimated clonotype richness than memory subsets. About 5% of naive CD4, 3.5% of naive CD8, about 2.5% of memory CD4, and 0.4% of memory CD8 clonotypes were shared across several donors. Even with the large sequencing depth, rarefaction of the sorted-subset datasets indicated that sequencing was incomplete.

TCR CDR3 regions were amplified from genomic DNA by multiplex PCR using the deep immunoSEQ assay. For each cell subset, the extracted genomic DNA was distributed evenly across all wells of several immunoSEQ 96-well plates, and each plate served as one replicate. For sorted subsets, 150 to 250 ng genomic DNA, equal to tens of thousands of T cell genomes, was loaded into each replicate PCR. Purified libraries were quantified with a Qubit 3.0 fluorometer, sized on a Bioanalyzer 2100, and re-quantified with the KAPA Library Quantification kit. Each immunoSEQ 96-well plate was sequenced on its own single-read 150-cycle Illumina NextSeq 550 flow cell. Regarding the original processing steps: Because the immunoSEQ output held only junctional sequences and lacked quality scores, the filtering could not match the filtering applied to full-length reads. To assign V/J genes and CDR3, sequences were annotated using PyIR, a Python wrapper for IgBLAST v1.9, with IMGT germline references. Reads were filtered out if the reads had weak V/J assignments (E-value above 1e-6), no CDR3, stop codons, out-of-frame junctions, or ambiguous translated residues. A V3J clonotype was defined by an identical inferred V gene, J gene, and CDR3 amino acid sequence. The percentage overlap between two repertoires was calculated by dividing the number of shared unique clonotypes by the size of the smaller repertoire. Three approaches were used to assess repertoire richness: RTK rarefaction, the Chao1 estimator, and Recon v2.1 estimates of unobserved clonotypes. OLGA was used to compute generation probabilities for all TCRbeta clonotypes that the gDNA method yielded from a handful of donors. Imported from immuneACCESS, the table was reduced by TCRdb to in-frame sequences with V and J called. These copies leave out some clones; in studies compared against another copy, an unresolved V gene accounts for under half, and the cause of the remainder is not known. The V and J calls and the clone size are those of that table, but D and trimming were determined from the DNA. This sample holds around 610,000 clones; about 95% were observed only once. Clones ranked in the top ten supply roughly 0.12% of the sample.

For the CD8 naive samples, CD45RO-negative cells were positively selected for CCR7, yielding a CD45RA+CCR7+ population from which TemRA cells were excluded. Donors were healthy HIV-negative adults with no recently reported acute infections or vaccinations. Every donor was a Caucasian adult residing in Nashville, Tennessee, USA. Blood was collected by leukapheresis, and PBMCs were isolated by Ficoll-Histopaque density gradient centrifugation and then cryopreserved in liquid nitrogen vapor phase. Analytical flow cytometry was used to check the purity and quantity of each magnetically sorted T cell population. Genomic DNA was isolated from each sorted fraction and quantified by UV absorbance on a Nanodrop 2000c.

The receptor comes from a woman aged 25 to 45 in good health. Input material: naive CD8+ T cells sorted from blood. The sample's cell subset or site label, in plain terms: CD45RA+CCR7+. The rearranged chain carries TRBV28 and TRBJ2-2; the D gene is possibly TRBD1, with 6 bases matching. The DNA sequence is given as TGTGCCAGCAGTTTGGTCAGGGGAACCGGGGAGCTGTTTTTT. This is translated as CASSLVRGTGELFF.